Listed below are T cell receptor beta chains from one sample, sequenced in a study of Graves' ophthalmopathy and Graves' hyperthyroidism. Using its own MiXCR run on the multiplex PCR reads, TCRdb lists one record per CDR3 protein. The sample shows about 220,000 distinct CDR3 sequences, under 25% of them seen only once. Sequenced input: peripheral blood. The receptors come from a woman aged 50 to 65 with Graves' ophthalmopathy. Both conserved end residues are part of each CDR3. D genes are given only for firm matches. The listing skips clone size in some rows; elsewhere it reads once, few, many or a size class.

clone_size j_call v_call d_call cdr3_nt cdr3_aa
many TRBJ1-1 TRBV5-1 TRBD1 TGCGCCAGCAGCCCGTCGACAGGGGAGTTTGGAGCTTTCTTT CASSPSTGEFGAFF
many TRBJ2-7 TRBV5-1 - TGCGCCAGCAGCCCACTCGCGGGGAGCTCCTACGAGCAGTACTTC CASSPLAGSSYEQYF
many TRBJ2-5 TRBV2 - TGTGCCAGCAGTGGCCGGGACGGATTACAAGAGACCCAGTACTTC CASSGRDGLQETQYF
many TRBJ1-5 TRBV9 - TGTGCCAGCAGCGTGACGGGACGGGAGAATCAGCCCCAGCATTTT CASSVTGRENQPQHF
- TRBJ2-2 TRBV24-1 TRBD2 TGTGCCACCAGTGAGGGGGGGACCACCGGGGAGCTGTTTTTT CATSEGGTTGELFF
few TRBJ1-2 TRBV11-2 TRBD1 TGTGCCAGCAGCCGGGGGGGGACAGGGGGCTTTAACTATGGCTACACCTTC CASSRGGTGGFNYGYTF
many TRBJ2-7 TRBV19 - TGTGCCAGTAGTATAGGGGGGCCCTCCTACTACGAGCAGTACTTC CASSIGGPSYYEQYF
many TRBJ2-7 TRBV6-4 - TGTGCCAGCAGTTCTTATTCGGACGGCTACGAGCAGTACTTC CASSSYSDGYEQYF
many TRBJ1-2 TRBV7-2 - TGTGCCAGCAGCTTAATGACAGGAGTAGCTAACTATGGCTACACCTTC CASSLMTGVANYGYTF
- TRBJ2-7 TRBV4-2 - TGTGCCAGCAGCCAAATACCGGGACAGACTAGCTCCTACGAGCAGTACTTC CASSQIPGQTSSYEQYF
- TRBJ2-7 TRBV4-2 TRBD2 TGTGCCAGCAGCCAAGATTCTCCTAGCGGGACCTACGAGCAGTACTTC CASSQDSPSGTYEQYF
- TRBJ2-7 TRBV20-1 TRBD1 TGCAGTGCCACCCGACAGGGGCGGCTCGAGCAGTACTTC CSATRQGRLEQYF
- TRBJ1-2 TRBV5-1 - TGCGCCAGCAGCTCACCCGAGGTTATTCAGTCAGGCCTCGGGGATGGCTACACCTTC CASSSPEVIQSGLGDGYTF
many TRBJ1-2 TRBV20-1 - TGCAGTGCTAGAAACCCGGATGGCTACACCTTC CSARNPDGYTF
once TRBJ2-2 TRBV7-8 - TGTGCCAGCGACCTTCTGGCGAACACCGGGGAGCTGTTTTTT CASDLLANTGELFF
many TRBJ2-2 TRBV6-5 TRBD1 TGTGCCAGCAGGAGGGGACAGGGTGGAACCGGGGAGCTGTTTTTT CASRRGQGGTGELFF
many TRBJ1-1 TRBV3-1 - TGTGCCAGCAGCCGAGCCTCTCGGCAGGGTGAAGCTTTCTTT CASSRASRQGEAFF
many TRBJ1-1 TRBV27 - TGTGCCAGCAGCAACAGGGACGGCACTGAAGCTTTCTTT CASSNRDGTEAFF
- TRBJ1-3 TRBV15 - - CATRSVGSGNTISF
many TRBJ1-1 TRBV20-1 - TGCAGTGCTAGATCTAGGATTGCTGGCACTGAAGCTTTCTTT CSARSRIAGTEAFF
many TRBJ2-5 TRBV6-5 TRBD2 TGTGCCAGCAGATTAAGGCACGGGACTAGCGGAGAGACCCAGTACTTC CASRLRHGTSGETQYF
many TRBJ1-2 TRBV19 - TGTGCCAGTAGTTTACAGGGACCTTCGGGCTATGGCTACACCTTC CASSLQGPSGYGYTF
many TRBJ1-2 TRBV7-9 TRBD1 TGTGCCAGCAGCTTTGACAGGGAAAGTGGCTACACCTTC CASSFDRESGYTF
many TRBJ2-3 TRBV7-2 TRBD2 TGTGCCAGCAGCTCCAACGGTGCGGGAGCCGGTGGTACGCAGTATTTT CASSSNGAGAGGTQYF
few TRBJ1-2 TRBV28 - TGTGCCAGCAGCGGACCGCGAGCCCTCTATGGCTACACCTTC CASSGPRALYGYTF
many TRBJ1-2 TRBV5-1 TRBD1 TGCGCCAGCAGCTCTGGGACAGCTTATGGCTACACCTTC CASSSGTAYGYTF
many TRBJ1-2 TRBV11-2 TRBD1 TGTGCCAGCAGCCCCAATCTTAGACAGGGTATTGGCTACACCTTC CASSPNLRQGIGYTF
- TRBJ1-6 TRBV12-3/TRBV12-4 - TGTGCCAGCAGTTTAGCTACAGGGACTTCCCTCCACTTT CASSLATGTSLHF
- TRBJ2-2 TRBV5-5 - TGTGCCAGCAGCTTGGTTTCCCTCGCGAACACCGGGGAGCTGTTTTTT CASSLVSLANTGELFF
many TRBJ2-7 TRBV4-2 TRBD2 TGTGCCAGCAGCCAAGTGCGGGAGGGCCGGGGGGAGCAGTACTTC CASSQVREGRGEQYF
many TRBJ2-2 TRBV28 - TGTGCCACACAGGAGGGGGATACGAACACCGGGGAGCTGTTTTTT CATQEGDTNTGELFF
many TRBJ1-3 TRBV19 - TGTGCCAGTAACCCTCTCGGGGGGCGGTCTGGAAACACCATATATTTT CASNPLGGRSGNTIYF
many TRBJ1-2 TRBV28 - TGTGCCAGCAGTGCGGGTATTTATGGCTACACCTTC CASSAGIYGYTF
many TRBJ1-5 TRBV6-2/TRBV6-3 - TGTGCCAGCAGTCGCGGGGGTGGCCAGCCCCAGCATTTT CASSRGGGQPQHF
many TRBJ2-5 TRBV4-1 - TGCGCCAGCAGCCAAGTGGGTGCGGAAGAGACCCAGTACTTC CASSQVGAEETQYF
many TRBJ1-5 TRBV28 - TGTGCCAGCAGTACCTGGCCCTTGCCCCAGCATTTT CASSTWPLPQHF
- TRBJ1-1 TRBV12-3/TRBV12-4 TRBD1 TGTGCCAGCAGTTCCAACAAGGGGGCGATAACTGAAGCTTTCTTT CASSSNKGAITEAFF
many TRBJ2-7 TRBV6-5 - TGTGCCAGCACTTACGCAGGAAGAACCTACGAGCAGTACTTC CASTYAGRTYEQYF
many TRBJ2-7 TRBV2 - TGTGCCACCCAGCCCTACGAGCAGTACTTC CATQPYEQYF
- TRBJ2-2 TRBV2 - TGTGCCAGCAATCAAGTCCGGTACACCGGGGAGCTGTGTTTT CASNQVRYTGELCF
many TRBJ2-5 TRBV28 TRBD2 TGTGCCAGCAGTCGACTGGGACTAGCGGGAGGAACAGGAGAGACCCAGTACTTC CASSRLGLAGGTGETQYF